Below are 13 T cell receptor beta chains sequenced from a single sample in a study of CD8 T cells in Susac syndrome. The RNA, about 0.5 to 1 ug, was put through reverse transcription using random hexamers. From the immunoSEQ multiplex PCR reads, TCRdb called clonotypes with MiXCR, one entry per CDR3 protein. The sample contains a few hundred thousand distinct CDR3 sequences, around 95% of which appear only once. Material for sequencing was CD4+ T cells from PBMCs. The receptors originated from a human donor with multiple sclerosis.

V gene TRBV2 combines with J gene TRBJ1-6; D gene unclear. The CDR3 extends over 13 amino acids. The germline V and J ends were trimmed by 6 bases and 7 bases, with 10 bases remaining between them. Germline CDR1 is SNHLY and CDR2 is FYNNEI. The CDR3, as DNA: TGTGCCAGCAGACCGACGGGGAATTCACCCCTCCACTTT. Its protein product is CASRPTGNSPLHF.

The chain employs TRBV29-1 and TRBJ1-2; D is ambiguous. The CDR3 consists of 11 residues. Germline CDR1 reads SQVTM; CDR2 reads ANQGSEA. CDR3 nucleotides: TGCAGTCTCAAGGGAGTGAATGGCTACACCTTC. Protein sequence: CSLKGVNGYTF.

CDR3 sequence reads: CASSVGGDTQYF. The CDR3 DNA reads TGTGCCAGCAGCGTAGGCGGAGATACGCAGTATTTT. V and J are TRBV9 and TRBJ2-3, with D hard to call. Germline CDR1 is SGDLS and CDR2 is YYNGEE. Trimming took 0 bases from V and 5 from J, leaving 4 bases between them. The CDR3 totals 12 residues.

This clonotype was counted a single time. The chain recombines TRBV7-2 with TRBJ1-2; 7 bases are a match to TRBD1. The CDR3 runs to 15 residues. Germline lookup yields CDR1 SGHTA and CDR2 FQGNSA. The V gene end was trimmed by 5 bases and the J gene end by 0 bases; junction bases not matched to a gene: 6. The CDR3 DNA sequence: TGTGCCAGCAGCGCCTGGACAGGCTCTAACTATGGCTACACCTTC. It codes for CASSAWTGSNYGYTF.

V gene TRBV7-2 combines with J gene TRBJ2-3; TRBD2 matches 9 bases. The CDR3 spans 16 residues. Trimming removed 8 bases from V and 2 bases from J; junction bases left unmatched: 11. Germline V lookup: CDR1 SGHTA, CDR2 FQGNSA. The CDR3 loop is CASGLRSSGVTDTQYF. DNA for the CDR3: TGTGCCAGCGGTCTTCGGTCTAGCGGGGTCACAGATACGCAGTATTTT.

The CDR3 nucleotides read TGTGCCAGCAGTGGGACAGTTCCCTATAATTCACCCCTCCACTTT. It translates to CASSGTVPYNSPLHF. The rearrangement uses TRBV12-3 or TRBV12-4 and TRBJ1-6; 7 bases fit TRBD1. Trimming removed 5 bases from V and 2 bases from J; junction bases left unmatched: 3. The CDR3 runs 15 residues.

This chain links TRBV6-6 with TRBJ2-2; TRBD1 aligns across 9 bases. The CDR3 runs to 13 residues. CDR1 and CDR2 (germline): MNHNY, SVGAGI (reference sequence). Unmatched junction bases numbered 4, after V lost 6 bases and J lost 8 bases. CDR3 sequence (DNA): TGTGCCAGCAGCGGGACAGGGAAGGGGGAGCTGTTTTTT. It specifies CASSGTGKGELFF.

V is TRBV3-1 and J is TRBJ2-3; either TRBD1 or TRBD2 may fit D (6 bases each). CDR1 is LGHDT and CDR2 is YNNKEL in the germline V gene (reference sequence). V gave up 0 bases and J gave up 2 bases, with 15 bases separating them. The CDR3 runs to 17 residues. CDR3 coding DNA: TGTGCCAGCAGCCAAGATAGGGGGGACACCAACACAGATACGCAGTATTTT. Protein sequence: CASSQDRGDTNTDTQYF.

The CDR3 DNA reads as TGTGCCAGCAGTTTAGCGGGGCTCGGCACAGATACGCAGTATTTT. Amino acid sequence: CASSLAGLGTDTQYF. The V call is TRBV12-3 or TRBV12-4, the J call TRBJ2-3; TRBD1 might be the D (5 bases). CDR3 length: 15 amino acids. V dropped 0 bases and J dropped 1 base, with 8 bases sitting between them.

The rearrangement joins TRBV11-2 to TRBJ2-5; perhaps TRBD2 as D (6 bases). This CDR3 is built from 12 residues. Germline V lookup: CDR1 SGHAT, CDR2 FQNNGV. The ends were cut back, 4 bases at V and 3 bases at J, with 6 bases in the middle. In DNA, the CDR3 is TGTGCCAGCAGCTGGGGGGAAGAGACCCAGTACTTC. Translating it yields CASSWGEETQYF. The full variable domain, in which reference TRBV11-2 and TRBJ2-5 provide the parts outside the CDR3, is EAGVAQSPRYKIIEKRQSVAFWCNPISGHATLYWYQQILGQGPKLLIQFQNNGVVDDSQLPKDRFSAERLKGVDSTLKIQPAKLEDSAVYLCASSWGEETQYFGPGTRLLVL.

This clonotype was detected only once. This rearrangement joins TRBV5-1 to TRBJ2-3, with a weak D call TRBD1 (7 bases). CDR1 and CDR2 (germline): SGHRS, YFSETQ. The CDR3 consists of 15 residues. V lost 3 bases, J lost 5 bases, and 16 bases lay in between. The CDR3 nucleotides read TGCGCCAGCAGCTGGAGGGGGCAGGGAGGAGATACGCAGTATTTT. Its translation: CASSWRGQGGDTQYF.

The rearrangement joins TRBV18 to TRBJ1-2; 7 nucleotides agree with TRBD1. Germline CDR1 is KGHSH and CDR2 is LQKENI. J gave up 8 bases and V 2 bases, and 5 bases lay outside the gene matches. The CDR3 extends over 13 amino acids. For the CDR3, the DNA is TGTGCCAGCTCACCAGGCGGGACAGTAGGCTACACCTTC. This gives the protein CASSPGGTVGYTF.

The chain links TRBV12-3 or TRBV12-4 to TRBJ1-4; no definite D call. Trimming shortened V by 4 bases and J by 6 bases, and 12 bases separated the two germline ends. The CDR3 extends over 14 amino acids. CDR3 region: CASSSSGSDEKLFF. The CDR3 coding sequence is TGTGCCAGCAGTTCCTCCGGGTCTGATGAAAAACTGTTTTTT.